This T cell receptor beta chain is drawn from a study of T cell responses to AZD1222 COVID-19 vaccine. Study findings and constraints: Breadth and depth of Spike-specific TCRs rose after two AZD1222 doses. Reportedly, nearly half of unique spike TCRs recognized epitopes outside B.1.351/B.1.1.7 mutations. CD4 TCRs associated with vaccination spanned spike, dominating at 160-218 and 743-854.

Sequencing was performed with immunoSEQ multiplex PCR; in TCRdb, only in-frame clones are kept and a portion is missing. The sample includes about 100,000 clones, around 90% seen only once; the top ten take 16%. V gave up 5 bases and J gave up 8 bases; unmatched junction bases: 7. In germline, CDR1 is MDHEN, CDR2 SYDVKM. The CDR3 runs 13 residues. This clone was recorded many times. What it recognizes is unknown. Source: peripheral blood, taken on day 0 of AZD1222 vaccination. This sequence originates from an adult in good health. V usage is TRBV28 and J usage is TRBJ1-2, with 8 bases matching TRBD1. CDR3 residues: CASSPGQDPGYTF. The CDR3 DNA is TGTGCCAGCAGTCCGGGACAGGATCCAGGCTACACCTTC.